Below are 11 T cell receptor beta chains sequenced from a single sample in a study of cytomegalovirus exposure and HLA in healthy donors. Repertoires were generated with immunoSEQ multiplex PCR, while TCRdb's copy carries only in-frame clones and drops some. The sample records about 160,000 clones, more than 80% being singletons. The material sequenced was PBMCs. These receptors all come from a woman between 18 and 29 years old in good health and CMV-seropositive.

The chain joins TRBV7-9 to TRBJ2-7; 7 bases are shared with TRBD1. Germline-derived CDR1 and CDR2 are SEHNR and FQNEAQ (reference sequence). The CDR3 is 14 residues long. J gave up 0 bases and V 5 bases, and 4 bases lay outside the gene matches. The CDR3 DNA reads TGTGCCAGCAGCCGAGGGGGCGACTCCTACGAGCAGTACTTC. Its protein is CASSRGGDSYEQYF.

This chain connects TRBV9 to TRBJ2-7; 10 bases are a match to TRBD1. The CDR3 runs to 14 residues. Germline lookup yields CDR1 SGDLS and CDR2 YYNGEE. J lost 5 bases, V lost 4 bases, and 6 bases had no gene match. CDR3 nucleotides: TGTGCCAGCAGCTTTACGGGACAGGGGAACGAGCAGTACTTC. Amino acid sequence: CASSFTGQGNEQYF.

The chain joins TRBV2 to TRBJ1-4, with 8 bases matching TRBD1. The trim removed 0 bases at V and 8 bases at J, leaving 8 bases unmatched. The CDR3 loop spans 16 amino acids. Germline V gene sequence: CDR1 SNHLY, CDR2 FYNNEI. The CDR3 nucleotides read TGTGCCAGCAGTGAAGCGGTGGACAGGGAGGACGAAAAACTGTTTTTT. The encoded protein is CASSEAVDREDEKLFF.

This chain connects TRBV28 to TRBJ2-7, with D maybe TRBD2 (8 bases). Trimming shortened V by 6 bases and J by 7 bases, and 19 bases separated the two germline ends. CDR1 and CDR2 from the germline V gene are MDHEN and SYDVKM. The CDR3 consists of 14 residues. The CDR3 loop reads CASSQREGAEEQYF. The CDR3 DNA sequence: TGTGCCAGCAGCCAACGGGAGGGGGCGGAAGAGCAGTACTTC.

This rearrangement joins TRBV11-2 to TRBJ1-1; possible D gene TRBD1, 5 bases. Germline values: CDR1 SGHAT, CDR2 FQNNGV. V lost 3 bases to trimming and J lost 0 bases, with 14 bases between them. The CDR3 has 16 amino acids. CDR3 sequence reads: CASSLAGGAMNTEAFF. The CDR3 region has the DNA TGTGCCAGCAGCTTGGCGGGAGGGGCCATGAACACTGAAGCTTTCTTT.

The CDR3 DNA sequence: TGTGCGGTGGGGCGGTCTTCGGAGCAGTACTTC. Its translation is CAVGRSSEQYF. The rearrangement links TRBV19 to TRBJ2-7, with D perhaps matching TRBD1 (5 bases). Germline V gene lookup returns CDR1 LNHDA and CDR2 SQIVND (reference sequence). The CDR3 has 11 amino acids.

The chain carries TRBV9 and TRBJ2-5; D is unresolved. The V end was cut by 3 bases, the J end by 4 bases, with 13 bases between. Germline CDR1 SGDLS, CDR2 YYNGEE. CDR3 size: 14 residues. DNA of the CDR3: TGTGCCAGCAGCGCCAATCAGCTAGGAGAGACCCAGTACTTC. Translating it yields CASSANQLGETQYF. Based on the CDR3 plus reference TRBV9 and TRBJ2-5, the full variable domain is DSGVTQTPKHLITATGQRVTLRCSPRSGDLSVYWYQQSLDQGLQFLIQYYNGEERAKGNILERFSAQQFPDLHSELNLSSLELGDSALYFCASSANQLGETQYFGPGTRLLVL.

The genes are TRBV7-9 and TRBJ2-1, with TRBD2 matching over 10 bases. Trimming cost V 5 bases and J 5 bases; bases outside gene matches: 6. Germline values: CDR1 SEHNR, CDR2 FQNEAQ (reference sequence). This CDR3 has 15 residues. This chain's CDR3 is CASSPSGRDDNEQFF. As DNA, the CDR3 is TGTGCCAGCAGCCCGAGCGGGAGGGACGACAATGAGCAGTTCTTC.

This chain connects TRBV7-9 to TRBJ1-5, with D possibly being TRBD1 (6 bases). The germline CDR1 and CDR2 sequences are SEHNR and FQNEAQ (reference sequence). This CDR3 has 14 amino acids. Between the trimmed V and J ends, which lost 3 bases and 6 bases, there was a span of 12 bases. The chain's CDR3 is CASSLGTRGQPQHF. The CDR3 nucleotides read TGTGCCAGCAGCTTGGGGACAAGAGGTCAGCCCCAGCATTTT.

This clone turned up a few times. The V and J genes are TRBV7-3 and TRBJ2-7, with 10 bases that match TRBD2. This CDR3 is 12 amino acids long. The V and J ends lost 5 bases and 10 bases, in that order; junction bases with no gene match: 5. Per the germline V gene, CDR1 is SGHTA and CDR2 is FQGTGA. The CDR3 sequence is CASSTLAGVQYF. The CDR3 nucleotides read TGTGCCAGCAGCACCCTAGCGGGAGTCCAGTACTTC. The variable domain in full, completed from reference TRBV7-3 and TRBJ2-7, reads GAGVSQTPSNKVTEKGKYVELRCDPISGHTALYWYRQSLGQGPEFLIYFQGTGAADDSGLPNDRFFAVRPEGSVSTLKIQRTERGDSAVYLCASSTLAGVQYFGPGTRLTVT.

This clone was found once. This chain links TRBV20-1 with TRBJ2-3; D gene unclear. Trimming pared 7 bases from V and 5 bases from J, leaving 7 bases between. The CDR3 runs to 10 residues. Germline assignment: CDR1 DFQATT and CDR2 SNEGSKA (reference sequence). The CDR3: CSGERDTQYF. The DNA of the CDR3 is TGCAGTGGTGAGCGAGATACGCAGTATTTT.